The rows below give T cell receptor beta chains drawn from one sample of a study of neoadjuvant anti-PD-1 for oral cavity cancer. The protocol was immunoSEQ multiplex PCR, while the TCRdb copy is restricted to in-frame clones and leaves out a portion. The sample lists approximately 42,000 clones, about three quarters occurring once. The sequencing used PBMCs, collected after nivolumab (anti-PD-1) treatment. The origin of the receptors is a person aged 35 to 85 with oral cavity squamous cell carcinoma. Each CDR3 is given with its conserved first and last residue. D genes are given only for firm matches. Size is omitted from some rows. Given values are once, few, many or a class for expanded clones.

j_call: TRBJ2-7; v_call: TRBV6-1; d_call: NA; clone_size: NA; cdr3_aa: CASSANAGKYF; cdr3_nt: TGTGCCAGCAGCGCAAACGCTGGGAAGTACTTC
j_call: TRBJ2-5; v_call: TRBV5-1; d_call: NA; clone_size: NA; cdr3_aa: CASSFGPKGETQYF; cdr3_nt: TGCGCCAGCAGCTTCGGGCCAAAGGGTGAGACCCAGTACTTC
j_call: TRBJ2-5; v_call: TRBV2; d_call: NA; clone_size: few; cdr3_aa: CASRRPRDHARETQYF; cdr3_nt: TGTGCCAGCCGCCGCCCCCGGGACCACGCTAGGGAGACCCAGTACTTC
j_call: TRBJ1-5; v_call: TRBV6-1; d_call: NA; clone_size: NA; cdr3_aa: CASSERQLNQPQHF; cdr3_nt: TGTGCCAGCAGTGAAAGGCAGTTAAATCAGCCCCAGCATTTT
j_call: TRBJ2-6; v_call: TRBV7-6; d_call: NA; clone_size: NA; cdr3_aa: CASSPRTSGANVLTF; cdr3_nt: TGTGCCAGCAGCCCGAGGACCTCCGGGGCCAACGTCCTGACTTTC
j_call: TRBJ2-2; v_call: TRBV6-1; d_call: NA; clone_size: NA; cdr3_aa: CASSESLPNTGELFF; cdr3_nt: TGTGCCAGCAGTGAATCTCTGCCGAACACCGGGGAGCTGTTTTTT
j_call: TRBJ1-5; v_call: TRBV27; d_call: NA; clone_size: NA; cdr3_aa: CASSAGTGWFPQHF; cdr3_nt: TGTGCCAGCAGTGCCGGGACCGGGTGGTTTCCCCAGCATTTT
j_call: TRBJ2-2; v_call: TRBV6-4; d_call: NA; clone_size: few; cdr3_aa: CASSPRGESRELFF; cdr3_nt: TGTGCCAGCAGTCCGCGGGGAGAATCCCGGGAGCTGTTTTTT
j_call: TRBJ2-1; v_call: TRBV6-6; d_call: NA; clone_size: once; cdr3_aa: CASSYPGGKGDEQFF; cdr3_nt: TGTGCCAGCAGTTACCCCGGGGGCAAAGGTGATGAGCAGTTCTTC
j_call: TRBJ2-3; v_call: TRBV5-1; d_call: TRBD2; clone_size: NA; cdr3_aa: CASSWLADSTDTQYF; cdr3_nt: TGCGCCAGCAGCTGGCTAGCGGATAGCACAGATACGCAGTATTTT
j_call: TRBJ2-3; v_call: TRBV5-1; d_call: TRBD2; clone_size: NA; cdr3_aa: CASSHGAAGGQDTQYF; cdr3_nt: TGCGCCAGCAGCCATGGAGCAGCGGGGGGGCAAGATACGCAGTATTTT
j_call: TRBJ2-3; v_call: TRBV9; d_call: NA; clone_size: NA; cdr3_aa: CASSVLSTDTQYF; cdr3_nt: TGTGCCAGCAGCGTGTTAAGCACAGATACGCAGTATTTT
j_call: TRBJ1-6; v_call: TRBV28; d_call: NA; clone_size: NA; cdr3_aa: CASSGRGAVGNSPLHF; cdr3_nt: TGTGCCAGTTCGGGTCGGGGGGCGGTAGGGAATTCACCCCTCCACTTT
j_call: TRBJ2-7; v_call: TRBV11-2; d_call: TRBD2; clone_size: NA; cdr3_aa: CASRRLAGESDEQYF; cdr3_nt: TGTGCCAGCCGCCGACTAGCGGGAGAATCAGACGAGCAGTACTTC
j_call: TRBJ2-3; v_call: TRBV5-6; d_call: TRBD1; clone_size: NA; cdr3_aa: CASSLGTGVTDTQYF; cdr3_nt: TGTGCCAGCAGCTTGGGGACAGGGGTGACAGATACGCAGTATTTT
j_call: TRBJ2-2; v_call: TRBV9; d_call: TRBD1; clone_size: few; cdr3_aa: CASSVETGGSGELFF; cdr3_nt: TGTGCCAGCAGCGTAGAGACAGGGGGCTCCGGGGAGCTGTTTTTT
j_call: TRBJ2-1; v_call: TRBV5-4; d_call: NA; clone_size: NA; cdr3_aa: CASSLGGLYNEQFF; cdr3_nt: TGTGCCAGCAGCTTGGGGGGACTTTACAATGAGCAGTTCTTC
j_call: TRBJ2-7; v_call: TRBV14; d_call: NA; clone_size: NA; cdr3_aa: CASSQGFRRGDEQYF; cdr3_nt: TGTGCCAGCAGCCAAGGGTTCAGGAGAGGGGACGAGCAGTACTTC
j_call: TRBJ1-2; v_call: TRBV30; d_call: TRBD1; clone_size: NA; cdr3_aa: CAWLQGAYGYTF; cdr3_nt: TGTGCCTGGTTACAGGGGGCCTATGGCTACACCTTC
j_call: TRBJ1-3; v_call: TRBV4-1; d_call: NA; clone_size: NA; cdr3_aa: CASSQTQGLGGNTIYF; cdr3_nt: TGCGCCAGCAGCCAAACCCAGGGGCTGGGGGGAAACACCATATATTTT
j_call: TRBJ2-3; v_call: TRBV5-8; d_call: NA; clone_size: NA; cdr3_aa: CASSLELAGPTDTQYF; cdr3_nt: TGTGCCAGCAGCTTAGAATTGGCGGGGCCCACAGATACGCAGTATTTT
j_call: TRBJ1-4; v_call: TRBV27; d_call: NA; clone_size: NA; cdr3_aa: CASSVPGASSEKLFF; cdr3_nt: TGTGCCAGCAGTGTTCCGGGCGCTTCGTCCGAAAAACTGTTTTTT
j_call: TRBJ1-1; v_call: TRBV9; d_call: NA; clone_size: NA; cdr3_aa: CASSPQTSSTEAFF; cdr3_nt: TGTGCCAGCAGCCCCCAGACTTCGAGCACTGAAGCTTTCTTT
j_call: TRBJ1-1; v_call: TRBV5-6; d_call: NA; clone_size: NA; cdr3_aa: CASSFNPAGGTEAFF; cdr3_nt: TGTGCCAGCAGCTTCAACCCGGCCGGCGGGACTGAAGCTTTCTTT
j_call: TRBJ2-1; v_call: TRBV28; d_call: TRBD2; clone_size: NA; cdr3_aa: CASRTSGRASKGYNEQFF; cdr3_nt: TGTGCCAGCAGGACTAGCGGGAGGGCCAGTAAGGGCTACAATGAGCAGTTCTTC
j_call: TRBJ2-2; v_call: TRBV7-2; d_call: TRBD2; clone_size: NA; cdr3_aa: CASSLRLAGEGTGELFF; cdr3_nt: TGTGCCAGCAGCTTAAGACTAGCGGGAGAGGGCACCGGGGAGCTGTTTTTT
j_call: TRBJ1-2; v_call: TRBV28; d_call: TRBD1; clone_size: NA; cdr3_aa: CASLSLPGTDGYTF; cdr3_nt: TGTGCCAGCCTCTCTCTCCCAGGGACAGATGGCTACACCTTC
j_call: TRBJ1-2; v_call: TRBV30; d_call: TRBD1; clone_size: NA; cdr3_aa: CAWNRGAVYGYTF; cdr3_nt: TGTGCCTGGAACAGGGGTGCCGTCTATGGCTACACCTTC
j_call: TRBJ2-3; v_call: TRBV5-1; d_call: TRBD1; clone_size: NA; cdr3_aa: CASSLATGGRTDTQYF; cdr3_nt: TGCGCCAGCAGCTTGGCGACAGGGGGGAGGACAGATACGCAGTATTTT
j_call: TRBJ1-1; v_call: TRBV5-1; d_call: TRBD1; clone_size: NA; cdr3_aa: CASSPDRPHMNTEAFF; cdr3_nt: TGCGCCAGCAGCCCGGACAGGCCGCACATGAACACTGAAGCTTTCTTT
j_call: TRBJ1-1; v_call: TRBV29-1; d_call: NA; clone_size: few; cdr3_aa: CSVERKGGSRGTEAFF; cdr3_nt: TGCAGCGTTGAACGCAAGGGGGGTAGTAGAGGGACTGAAGCTTTCTTT
j_call: TRBJ1-2; v_call: TRBV15; d_call: NA; clone_size: NA; cdr3_aa: CATSARIYGYTF; cdr3_nt: TGTGCCACCAGCGCCCGGATCTATGGCTACACCTTC
j_call: TRBJ1-2; v_call: TRBV19; d_call: TRBD1; clone_size: NA; cdr3_aa: CASSDRGYGYTF; cdr3_nt: TGTGCCAGTAGTGACAGGGGTTATGGCTACACCTTC
j_call: TRBJ1-5; v_call: TRBV28; d_call: NA; clone_size: NA; cdr3_aa: CASSEGNQPQHF; cdr3_nt: TGTGCCAGCAGTGAGGGCAATCAGCCCCAGCATTTT
j_call: TRBJ2-3; v_call: TRBV5-1; d_call: NA; clone_size: NA; cdr3_aa: CASSLYAGSDTQYF; cdr3_nt: TGCGCCAGCAGCTTGTATGCAGGGTCGGATACGCAGTATTTT
j_call: TRBJ1-1; v_call: TRBV29-1; d_call: TRBD1; clone_size: few; cdr3_aa: CSVGGGGTFSLAEAFF; cdr3_nt: TGCAGCGTTGGCGGAGGGGGCACATTCTCTTTGGCTGAAGCTTTCTTT
j_call: TRBJ2-2; v_call: TRBV10-3; d_call: NA; clone_size: NA; cdr3_aa: CAISDPQGGARTGELFF; cdr3_nt: TGTGCCATCAGTGACCCTCAGGGGGGGGCCAGAACCGGGGAGCTGTTTTTT
j_call: TRBJ2-7; v_call: TRBV10-1; d_call: NA; clone_size: NA; cdr3_aa: CASSPRDGYEQYF; cdr3_nt: TGCGCCAGCAGTCCCAGGGATGGCTACGAGCAGTACTTC
j_call: TRBJ1-3; v_call: TRBV5-1; d_call: NA; clone_size: NA; cdr3_aa: CASSLAGNSGNTIYF; cdr3_nt: TGCGCCAGCAGCTTGGCCGGTAACTCTGGAAACACCATATATTTT
j_call: TRBJ1-2; v_call: TRBV6-1; d_call: NA; clone_size: NA; cdr3_aa: CASSEALRGNYGYTF; cdr3_nt: TGTGCCAGCAGTGAAGCGCTTCGGGGGAACTATGGCTACACCTTC
j_call: TRBJ1-1; v_call: TRBV11-2; d_call: NA; clone_size: NA; cdr3_aa: CASSLGEWHSNTEAFF; cdr3_nt: TGTGCCAGCAGCTTGGGTGAGTGGCACTCGAACACTGAAGCTTTCTTT
j_call: TRBJ1-1; v_call: TRBV5-1; d_call: NA; clone_size: NA; cdr3_aa: CASSSRTENTEAFF; cdr3_nt: TGCGCCAGCAGCTCTCGGACAGAAAACACTGAAGCTTTCTTT
j_call: TRBJ1-2; v_call: TRBV5-8; d_call: TRBD1; clone_size: NA; cdr3_aa: CASSLAWDRGDGYTF; cdr3_nt: TGTGCCAGCAGCTTGGCCTGGGACAGGGGGGATGGCTACACCTTC
j_call: TRBJ2-1; v_call: TRBV27; d_call: NA; clone_size: NA; cdr3_aa: CASSLRVISTTLYNEQFF; cdr3_nt: TGTGCCAGCAGTCTACGTGTTATCTCGACTACCTTGTACAATGAGCAGTTCTTC
j_call: TRBJ1-1; v_call: TRBV6-5; d_call: NA; clone_size: NA; cdr3_aa: CAIRGSLTEAFF; cdr3_nt: TGTGCGATTCGGGGGTCGTTGACTGAAGCTTTCTTT
j_call: TRBJ1-1; v_call: TRBV30; d_call: NA; clone_size: NA; cdr3_aa: CAWNDGNTEAFF; cdr3_nt: TGTGCCTGGAATGACGGGAACACTGAAGCTTTCTTT
j_call: TRBJ1-5; v_call: TRBV19; d_call: NA; clone_size: few; cdr3_aa: CASSMAAGFLQPQHF; cdr3_nt: TGTGCCAGTAGTATGGCGGCAGGGTTCCTTCAGCCCCAGCATTTT
j_call: TRBJ1-4; v_call: TRBV5-6; d_call: NA; clone_size: NA; cdr3_aa: CASSGYGQGEKLFF; cdr3_nt: TGTGCCAGCAGCGGATATGGACAAGGTGAAAAACTGTTTTTT
j_call: TRBJ2-1; v_call: TRBV6-1; d_call: NA; clone_size: NA; cdr3_aa: CAASKQKGNEQFF; cdr3_nt: TGTGCCGCCAGCAAGCAAAAGGGGAATGAGCAGTTCTTC
j_call: TRBJ2-1; v_call: TRBV11-2; d_call: TRBD2; clone_size: few; cdr3_aa: CASSFPSGRAYNEQFF; cdr3_nt: TGTGCCAGCAGCTTCCCCAGCGGGAGGGCCTACAATGAGCAGTTCTTC
j_call: TRBJ2-1; v_call: TRBV12-5; d_call: TRBD1; clone_size: NA; cdr3_aa: CASGSRDRYNEQFF; cdr3_nt: TGTGCTAGTGGTAGCCGGGACAGGTACAATGAGCAGTTCTTC